Listed here is a single TCR beta chain. One tube held mixed TRB-A and TRB-B primer pools for touch-down PCR. TCRdb reprocessed the multiplex PCR reads and reports one entry per CDR3 protein, with no DNA. The sample totals 7,000 or so distinct CDR3 sequences. The sample originates from a study of T cell clusters in autoimmune cytopenias. The germline V gene has CDR1 SGHNT and CDR2 YYREEE (reference sequence). The CDR3 extends over 12 amino acids. Each sample's input was roughly 250 ng genomic DNA, 30,000 to 45,000 genome equivalents. Input material: peripheral blood. The rearrangement uses TRBV5-4 and TRBJ2-7. The clonotype comes from a human donor with an autoimmune cytopenia or autoimmune hepatitis (not recorded which). Here the CDR3 reads CASSRDAYEQYF.